This T cell receptor (beta chain) was captured in a study of blood T cell repertoires in COVID-19. Study-wide background: COVID-19 samples from acute and convalescent phases originated in the United States, Italy and Spain. In each case, the material was cDNA or gDNA derived from T cells, B-cell-depleted T cells, or PBMCs.

Methods used by the authors: Using reference gene primer amplification, nucleated cell counts were estimated. Assay used: immunoSEQ multiplex PCR; TCRdb lists only in-frame clones, some missing. D and trimming come from the DNA, and the V and J calls and clone size come from that table. The sample consists of 150,000 to 200,000 clones, about four fifths of them appearing once. The Seattle patients joined while their infection was active and were tracked longitudinally afterward. The J segment lost 2 bases and the V segment lost 3 bases, leaving 1 base of the junction unmatched. Germline V gene sequence: CDR1 KGHSH, CDR2 LQKENI. The CDR3 is made up of 14 amino acids.

The source is a woman aged 80 or over with COVID-19, enrolled during active disease. The sequencing sample was made of peripheral blood. V and J are TRBV18 and TRBJ2-5; 9 bases match TRBD2. CDR3 nucleotides: TGTGCCAGCTCACCGGCGGGGGGGCAAGAGACCCAGTACTTC. Its protein product is CASSPAGGQETQYF.